This T cell receptor (beta chain) was captured by sequencing in a study of blood T cells in healthy people across ages. Overall study context: For every two T cells, template switching captured about one barcoded beta molecule.

Sample-barcoded 5' priming and a J-beta primer mix drove a second PCR of roughly 6 to 12 cycles. TCRdb reprocessed the 5' RACE reads via MiXCR and lists one record per CDR3 protein. The sample includes about 840,000 distinct CDR3 sequences, just under 30% of them seen just once. CDR3 length: 15 residues. Deletions cut 5 bases from V and 6 bases from J, with 19 bases between. The sample was also reused in another study, on T cells of mothers and their children. As that report states: Related and unrelated pairs show similar thymic shaping of TCR recombination output. Mothers and children who were related shared slightly more overlap than unrelated pairs, but not significantly more.

Sequenced input: blood. This TCR derives from a middle-aged woman in good health. V is TRBV12-3 or TRBV12-4 and J is TRBJ1-2; D is ambiguous. CDR3 in amino acids: CASSPSGKRPDGYTF. In DNA form, the CDR3 reads TGTGCCAGCAGTCCTTCGGGCAAACGACCGGATGGCTACACCTTC.